In its sample, the clone carrying this T cell receptor (beta chain) was seen a few times. What it binds is not known. The CDR3 goes on 3 residues after the read ends, and that part is filled in from the germline J gene. The data derive from a study of T cell clonality in common variable immunodeficiency. Libraries were prepared by immunoSEQ multiplex PCR; TCRdb keeps only in-frame clonotypes and omits some of them. The sample was found to contain about 12,000 clones, and every one recurs. Patients had low serum IgG, IgA and/or IgM and specific antibody deficiency. Study outcomes and limitations: Reportedly, TCR beta sequences from common variable immunodeficiency showed fewer deletions and N-nucleotide insertions.

Trimming stripped 2 bases from V and 2 bases from J, with 13 bases between. The CDR3 has 15 amino acids. Germline-derived CDR1 and CDR2 are SEHNR and FQNEAQ (reference sequence). The sequence came from a human donor with common variable immunodeficiency. This rearrangement joins TRBV7-9 to TRBJ2-7; D possibly corresponds to TRBD1 (6 bases). The specimen sequenced was peripheral blood mononuclear cells. The CDR3 here is CASSLRTGNPYEQYF. Partial CDR3 DNA: TGTGCCAGCAGCTTACGAACAGGGAATCCCTACGAG.